What follows is one T cell receptor (beta chain) and its context. The primer mix had 60 Vbeta and 13 Jbeta primers. Profiling relied on immunoSEQ multiplex PCR, and the TCRdb table lists in-frame clones only, not all of them. The repertoire includes approximately 120,000 clones, about 73% of them detected once, and over 5% sits in the top ten. This sample is part of a study of cytomegalovirus exposure and HLA in healthy donors. As for the study in general: Roughly 170 million T cells yielded 100 million or so unique TCR beta sequences in earlier analysis.

Trimming stripped 6 bases from V and 6 bases from J, with 21 bases between. The germline V gene encodes CDR1 SGHRS and CDR2 YFSETQ. The CDR3 contains 16 residues. The J gene is TRBJ2-2, the V gene TRBV5-1; maybe TRBD2 (6 bases). The receptor was isolated from a woman aged 35 to 49 in good health and CMV-seronegative. Sequenced input: PBMCs. The CDR3 loop is CASTMRDSWGSGELFF. Written as DNA, the CDR3 is TGCGCCAGCACGATGCGGGACTCCTGGGGGTCCGGGGAGCTGTTTTTT. Filled out from reference TRBV5-1 and TRBJ2-2, the complete variable domain reads KAGVTQTPRYLIKTRGQQVTLSCSPISGHRSVSWYQQTPGQGLQFLFEYFSETQRNKGNFPGRFSGRQFSNSRSEMNVSTLELGDSALYLCASTMRDSWGSGELFFGEGSRLTVL.